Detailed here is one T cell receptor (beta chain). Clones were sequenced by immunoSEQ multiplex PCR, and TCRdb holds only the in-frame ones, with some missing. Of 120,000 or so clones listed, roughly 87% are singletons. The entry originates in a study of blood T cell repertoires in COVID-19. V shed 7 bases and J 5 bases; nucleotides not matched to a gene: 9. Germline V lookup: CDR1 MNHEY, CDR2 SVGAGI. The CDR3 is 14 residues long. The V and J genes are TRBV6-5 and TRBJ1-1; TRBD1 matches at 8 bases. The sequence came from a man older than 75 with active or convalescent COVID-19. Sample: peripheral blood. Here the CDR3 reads CASKGTGLRTEAFF. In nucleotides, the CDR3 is TGTGCCAGCAAAGGGACAGGCTTAAGGACTGAAGCTTTCTTT.